The 15 T cell receptor beta chains given below trace back to one sample, sequenced in a study of control samples from healthy donors and cancer patients. The assay was immunoSEQ multiplex PCR, and TCRdb's table has in-frame clones only and misses some. Altogether about 89,000 clones are present, about 83% being singletons, with the ten largest covering approximately 2%. Sequences were obtained from blood. Receptor source: a woman in her forties in good health.

This clone was detected only once. The chain uses TRBV7-8 and TRBJ2-7; the D call may be TRBD1 or TRBD2 (6 bases each). V lost 5 bases and J 3 bases, leaving 20 bases between the germline ends. The CDR3 contains 16 residues. From germline, CDR1 is SGHVS and CDR2 FQNEAQ. The DNA of the CDR3 is TGTGCCAGCAGCGGATTCCCCCGGGGGCGAGTCTACGAGCAGTACTTC. Its protein product is CASSGFPRGRVYEQYF.

V usage is TRBV3-1 (or the pseudogene TRBV3-2) and J usage is TRBJ2-3; no reliable D call. This CDR3 region has 11 residues. The V gene's germline CDR1 is LGHDT and CDR2 YNNKEL (reference sequence). V gave up 1 base and J gave up 4 bases, with 0 bases separating them. CDR3 sequence reads: CASSQADTQYF. Written as DNA, the CDR3 is TGTGCCAGCAGCCAAGCAGATACGCAGTATTTT.

In nucleotides, the CDR3 is TGTGCCAGCTCACCCTTTATCTACGAGCAGTACTTC. Its protein is CASSPFIYEQYF. The chain employs TRBV18 and TRBJ2-7, with D uncertain. V lost 3 bases and J 3 bases, leaving 6 bases between the germline ends. Germline CDR1 and CDR2: KGHSH and LQKENI. CDR3 length: 12 amino acids.

The rearrangement uses TRBV27 and TRBJ2-7, with a possible D match to TRBD1 (6 bases). Trimming took off 3 bases at V and 0 bases at J, with 9 bases between the two ends. The CDR3 length is 14 residues. Germline V gives CDR1 MNHEY, CDR2 SMNVEV (reference sequence). The CDR3 nucleotides read TGTGCCAGCAGTTTGAGAGGGGGCTCCTACGAGCAGTACTTC. Protein sequence: CASSLRGGSYEQYF.

The chain recombines TRBV14 with TRBJ2-1; D unresolved. Germline CDR1 is SGHDN and CDR2 is FVKESK. Trimming left V 2 bases short and J 0 bases short, with 2 bases between. The length of the CDR3 is 13 residues. The chain's CDR3 is CASSQSSYNEQFF. The CDR3 DNA sequence: TGTGCCAGCAGCCAAAGCTCCTACAATGAGCAGTTCTTC. The full variable domain, in which reference TRBV14 and TRBJ2-1 provide the parts outside the CDR3, is EAGVTQFPSHSVIEKGQTVTLRCDPISGHDNLYWYRRVMGKEIKFLLHFVKESKQDESGMPNNRFLAERTGGTYSTLKVQPAELEDSGVYFCASSQSSYNEQFFGPGTRLTVL.

V is TRBV12-3 or TRBV12-4 and J is TRBJ2-1; 7 positions agree with TRBD2. CDR3 length: 13 amino acids. V was pared by 4 bases and J by 4 bases, with 1 base of the junction left unmatched. The CDR3 loop reads CASSWRGYNEQFF. The DNA of the CDR3 is TGTGCCAGCAGTTGGCGGGGGTACAATGAGCAGTTCTTC.

This sequence joins TRBV10-3 and TRBJ2-7; D possibly corresponds to TRBD1 (6 bases). The CDR3 sequence is 15 residues long. The V end lost 6 bases, the J end lost 2 bases, and 17 bases lay between the germline ends. CDR1 is ENHRY and CDR2 is SYGVKD in the germline V gene. Written as DNA, the CDR3 is TGTGCCATCAGACCCCACCGGGACACAGCCTACGAGCAGTACTTC. It specifies CAIRPHRDTAYEQYF.

J is TRBJ1-2 and V is TRBV24-1, with 8 bases that match TRBD1. The V gene's germline CDR1 is KGHDR and CDR2 SFDVKD. The ends lost 4 bases at V and 2 bases at J; junction bases unmatched: 5. This CDR3 has 15 residues. CDR3 coding DNA: TGTGCCACCAGTGAAACCGGACAGGGAAACTATGGCTACACCTTC. It codes for CATSETGQGNYGYTF.

This chain joins TRBV6-2 or TRBV6-3 and TRBJ2-5; TRBD1 agrees at 8 bases. Germline assignment: CDR1 MNHEY and CDR2 SVGEGT. This CDR3 is built from 13 residues. V shed 5 bases, J shed 11 bases, and the junction held 10 bases outside the gene matches. The CDR3 DNA sequence: TGTGCCAGCAGTCCGGCTGGACAGGGCGGACAGTACTTC. Translating it yields CASSPAGQGGQYF.

The chain uses TRBV12-3 or TRBV12-4 and TRBJ2-3; D is perhaps TRBD1 (6 bases). V shed 8 bases and J shed 5 bases, with 8 bases lying between them. There are 11 residues in the CDR3. CDR3: CASGRGDTQYF. The CDR3 DNA is TGTGCCAGCGGCAGGGGAGATACGCAGTATTTT.

The rearrangement links TRBV6-6 to TRBJ1-2; D perhaps matches TRBD1 (6 bases). Trimming pared 6 bases from V and 4 bases from J, leaving 12 bases between. The germline CDR1 and CDR2 sequences are MNHNY and SVGAGI (reference sequence). This CDR3 is built from 13 residues. The CDR3 is CASSPGDGYGYTF. The CDR3 region has the DNA TGTGCCAGCAGCCCAGGGGACGGCTATGGCTACACCTTC.

The chain recombines TRBV6-5 with TRBJ1-2; no firm D call. The CDR3 loop spans 12 amino acids. V lost 7 bases, J lost 8 bases, and 14 bases lay in between. CDR1 and CDR2 (germline): MNHEY, SVGAGI. CDR3 residues: CASTDRRGGYTF. Written as DNA, the CDR3 is TGTGCCAGCACCGATAGACGTGGAGGCTACACCTTC.

The chain uses TRBV10-1 and TRBJ2-3; TRBD2 aligns across 9 bases. This CDR3 is 14 amino acids long. Germline CDR1 and CDR2: WNHNN and SYGVQD (reference sequence). The V segment lost 6 bases and the J segment 2 bases; nucleotides outside the gene matches: 3. The CDR3 region is CASSRGGDTDTQYF. The DNA for the CDR3 is TGCGCCAGCAGCCGCGGGGGGGACACAGATACGCAGTATTTT.

The V and J genes are TRBV27 and TRBJ2-5; D remains unclear. Germline V gene lookup returns CDR1 MNHEY and CDR2 SMNVEV (reference sequence). The CDR3 is 13 residues long. V lost 6 bases and J 5 bases, leaving 13 bases between the germline ends. CDR3 region: CASRGPSEETQYF. As DNA, the CDR3 is TGTGCCAGCAGGGGCCCCTCGGAGGAGACCCAGTACTTC.

V is TRBV18 and J is TRBJ1-2; 8 bases are a match to TRBD1. The V gene end was trimmed by 1 base and the J gene end by 3 bases; junction bases not matched to a gene: 1. The CDR3 totals 14 residues. Germline CDR1 KGHSH, CDR2 LQKENI. The CDR3 DNA follows: TGTGCCAGCTCACCACAGGACAGGGACTATGGCTACACCTTC. Protein product: CASSPQDRDYGYTF.